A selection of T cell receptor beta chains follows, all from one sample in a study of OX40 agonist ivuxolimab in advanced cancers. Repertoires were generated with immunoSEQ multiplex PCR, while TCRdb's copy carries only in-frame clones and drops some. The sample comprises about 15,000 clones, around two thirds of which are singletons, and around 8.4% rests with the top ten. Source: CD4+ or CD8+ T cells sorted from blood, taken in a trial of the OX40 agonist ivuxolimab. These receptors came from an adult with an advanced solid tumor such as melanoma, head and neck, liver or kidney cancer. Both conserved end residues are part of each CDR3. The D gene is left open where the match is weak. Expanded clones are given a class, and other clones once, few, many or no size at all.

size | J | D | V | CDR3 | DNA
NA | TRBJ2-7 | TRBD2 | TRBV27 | CASSLASGVNEQYF | TGTGCCAGCAGCCTTGCTAGCGGGGTGAACGAGCAGTACTTC
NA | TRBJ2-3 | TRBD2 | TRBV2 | CASRATSGEKDTQYF | TGTGCCAGCAGGGCAACTAGCGGGGAAAAAGATACGCAGTATTTT
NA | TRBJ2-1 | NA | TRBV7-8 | CASRGLAEQFF | TGTGCCAGCAGAGGCCTAGCGGAGCAGTTCTTC
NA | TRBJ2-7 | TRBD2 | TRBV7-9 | CASSPRGETYEQYF | TGTGCCAGCAGCCCCCGGGGGGAGACCTACGAGCAGTACTTC
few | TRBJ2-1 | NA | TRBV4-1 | CASSHEIYNEQFF | TGCGCCAGCAGCCATGAAATCTACAATGAGCAGTTCTTC
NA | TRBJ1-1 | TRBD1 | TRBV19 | CASSRPYTVRDRENTEAFF | TGTGCCAGTAGTCGACCCTACACCGTTCGGGACAGAGAGAACACTGAAGCTTTCTTT
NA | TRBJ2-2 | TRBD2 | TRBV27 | CASSLVGLAGDLAGELFF | TGTGCCAGCAGCCTCGTTGGACTAGCGGGGGATCTCGCCGGGGAGCTGTTTTTT
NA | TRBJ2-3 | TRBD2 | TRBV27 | CASSFGDYSTDTQYF | TGTGCCAGCAGTTTTGGGGACTATAGCACAGATACGCAGTATTTT
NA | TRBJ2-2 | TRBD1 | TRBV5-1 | CASSLDGTGYTGELFF | TGCGCCAGCAGCTTGGATGGGACAGGGTACACCGGGGAGCTGTTTTTT
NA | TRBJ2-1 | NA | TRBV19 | CASSLGSYNEQFF | TGTGCCAGTAGTCTGGGCTCCTACAATGAGCAGTTCTTC
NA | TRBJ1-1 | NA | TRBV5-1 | CASSLGTEAFF | TGCGCCAGCAGCTTGGGCACTGAAGCTTTCTTT
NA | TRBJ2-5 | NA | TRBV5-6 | CASSLGGSSRETQYF | TGTGCCAGCAGCTTGGGTGGTAGTAGCAGGGAGACCCAGTACTTC
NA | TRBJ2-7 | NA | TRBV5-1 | CASSFQGQSSYEQYF | TGCGCCAGCAGCTTTCAGGGACAAAGCTCCTACGAGCAGTACTTC
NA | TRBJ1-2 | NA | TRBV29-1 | CSVPDGSYGYTF | TGCAGCGTTCCGGACGGATCCTATGGCTACACCTTC
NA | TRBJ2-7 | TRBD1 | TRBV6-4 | CASSDFPGQALYEQYF | TGTGCCAGCAGTGATTTCCCGGGACAGGCCCTCTACGAGCAGTACTTC
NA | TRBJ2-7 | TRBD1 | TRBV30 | CATERTGYEQYF | TGTGCCACGGAAAGGACAGGCTACGAGCAGTACTTC
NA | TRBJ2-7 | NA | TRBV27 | CASSLTPTYEQYF | TGTGCCAGCAGTTTAACCCCAACATACGAGCAGTACTTC
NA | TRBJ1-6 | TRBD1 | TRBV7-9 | CASSFPEWPGGNSPLHF | TGTGCCAGCAGCTTCCCCGAGTGGCCAGGGGGTAATTCACCCCTCCACTTT
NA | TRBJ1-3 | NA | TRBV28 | CASSQEGGWVGNTIYF | TGTGCCAGCAGTCAAGAGGGGGGGTGGGTCGGAAACACCATATATTTT
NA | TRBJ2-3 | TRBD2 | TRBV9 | CASSLSGGDVTQYF | TGTGCCAGCAGCCTTAGCGGGGGGGACGTAACGCAGTATTTT
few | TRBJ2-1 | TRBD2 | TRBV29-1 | CSVGSGGSLEQFF | TGCAGCGTTGGTAGCGGGGGGTCCCTTGAGCAGTTCTTC
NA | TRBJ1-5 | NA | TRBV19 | CASSIGAASNQPQHF | TGTGCCAGTAGTATTGGGGCTGCCAGCAATCAGCCCCAGCATTTT
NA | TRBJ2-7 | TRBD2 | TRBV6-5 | CASSWTSGEGEQYF | TGTGCCAGCAGTTGGACTAGCGGGGAGGGCGAGCAGTACTTC
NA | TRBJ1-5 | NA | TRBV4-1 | CASSQFGGPRQPQHF | TGCGCCAGCAGCCAATTCGGGGGGCCGAGGCAGCCCCAGCATTTT
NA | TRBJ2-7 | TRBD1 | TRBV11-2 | CASSPGTGAGEQYF | TGTGCCAGCAGCCCCGGGACAGGGGCGGGAGAGCAGTACTTC
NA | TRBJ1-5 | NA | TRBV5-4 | CASSFGGTQPQHF | TGTGCCAGCAGCTTCGGGGGTACACAGCCCCAGCATTTT
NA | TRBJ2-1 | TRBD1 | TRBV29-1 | CSVEGQGGYNEQFF | TGCAGCGTTGAAGGACAGGGGGGCTACAATGAGCAGTTCTTC
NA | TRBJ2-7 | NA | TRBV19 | CASSIAIGSYEQYF | TGTGCCAGTAGTATAGCCATAGGAAGCTACGAGCAGTACTTC
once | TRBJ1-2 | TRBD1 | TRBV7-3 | CASSLEADRGGYTF | TGTGCCAGCAGCTTAGAAGCAGACAGGGGCGGCTACACCTTC
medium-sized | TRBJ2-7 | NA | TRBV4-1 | CASSQAPGGYEQYF | TGCGCCAGCAGCCAAGCTCCTGGGGGCTACGAGCAGTACTTC
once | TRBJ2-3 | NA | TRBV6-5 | CASSYGAGTDTQYF | TGTGCCAGCAGTTACGGGGCAGGCACAGATACGCAGTATTTT
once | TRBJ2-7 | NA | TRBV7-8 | CASSLGGLGVDEQYF | TGTGCCAGCAGCTTAGGGGGGCTTGGAGTAGACGAGCAGTACTTC
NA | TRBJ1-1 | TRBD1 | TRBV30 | CAWSSGDRIEAFF | TGTGCCTGGAGTTCGGGGGACAGAATTGAAGCTTTCTTT
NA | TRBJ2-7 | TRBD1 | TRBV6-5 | CASSAGQGYYEQYF | TGTGCCAGCAGCGCGGGACAGGGATACTACGAGCAGTACTTC
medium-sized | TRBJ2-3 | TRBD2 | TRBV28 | CASSLAGDHTDTQYF | TGTGCCAGCAGTTTAGCGGGGGATCATACAGATACGCAGTATTTT
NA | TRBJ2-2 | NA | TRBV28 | CASSLVGANTGELFF | TGTGCCAGCAGTTTGGTAGGGGCGAACACCGGGGAGCTGTTTTTT